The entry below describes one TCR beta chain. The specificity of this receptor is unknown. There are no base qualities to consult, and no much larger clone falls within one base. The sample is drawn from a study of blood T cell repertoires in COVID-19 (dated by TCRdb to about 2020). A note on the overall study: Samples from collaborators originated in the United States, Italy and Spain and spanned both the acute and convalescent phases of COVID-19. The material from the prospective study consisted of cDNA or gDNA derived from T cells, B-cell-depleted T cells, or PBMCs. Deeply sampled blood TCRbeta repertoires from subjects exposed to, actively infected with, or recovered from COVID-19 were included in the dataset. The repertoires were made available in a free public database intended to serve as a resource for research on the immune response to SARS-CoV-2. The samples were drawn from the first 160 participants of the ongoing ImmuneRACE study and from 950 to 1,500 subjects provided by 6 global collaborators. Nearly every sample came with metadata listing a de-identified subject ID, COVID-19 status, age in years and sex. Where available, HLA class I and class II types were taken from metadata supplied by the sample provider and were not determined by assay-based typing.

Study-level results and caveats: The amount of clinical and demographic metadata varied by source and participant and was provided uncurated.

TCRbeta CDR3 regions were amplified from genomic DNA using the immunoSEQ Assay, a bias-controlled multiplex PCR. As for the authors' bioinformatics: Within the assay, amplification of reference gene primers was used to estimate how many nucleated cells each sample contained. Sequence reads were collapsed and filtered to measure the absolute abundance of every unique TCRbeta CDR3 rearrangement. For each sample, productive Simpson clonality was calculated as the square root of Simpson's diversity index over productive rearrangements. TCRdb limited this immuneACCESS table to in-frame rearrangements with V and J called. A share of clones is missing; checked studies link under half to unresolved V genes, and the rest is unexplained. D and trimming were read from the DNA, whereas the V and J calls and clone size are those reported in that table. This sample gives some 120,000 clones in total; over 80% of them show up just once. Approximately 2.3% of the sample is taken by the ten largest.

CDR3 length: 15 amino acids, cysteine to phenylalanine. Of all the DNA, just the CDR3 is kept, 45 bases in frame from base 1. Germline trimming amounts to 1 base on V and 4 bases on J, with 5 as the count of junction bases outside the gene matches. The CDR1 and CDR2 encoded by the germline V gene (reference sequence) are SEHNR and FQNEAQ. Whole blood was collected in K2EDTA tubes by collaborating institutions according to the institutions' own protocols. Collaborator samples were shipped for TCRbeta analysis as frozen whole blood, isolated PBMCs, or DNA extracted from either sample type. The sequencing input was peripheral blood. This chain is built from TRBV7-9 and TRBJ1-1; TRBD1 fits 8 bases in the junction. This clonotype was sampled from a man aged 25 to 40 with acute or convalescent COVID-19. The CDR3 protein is CASSLGQGAVTEAFF. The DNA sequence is TGTGCCAGCAGCTTAGGGCAGGGGGCGGTCACTGAAGCTTTCTTT.